This T cell receptor beta chain comes out of a study of a mutant IDH1 vaccine in newly diagnosed glioma (dated by TCRdb to the early 2020s). Concerning the study at large: Across visits V03 through V10, patients got a total of eight vaccinations, given in weeks 1, 3, 5, 7, 11, 15, 19 and 23. For exploratory analyses, longitudinal TCRB deep sequencing was carried out in about two dozen treated patients wherever samples were available. Vaccination began 4-6 weeks after radiotherapy alone, or alongside temozolomide cycles in the chemotherapy-containing groups. Before enrollment, most patients had been given radiochemotherapy with temozolomide as standard therapy, while the rest had received either radiotherapy alone or temozolomide alone. Peripheral blood samples were drawn at six visits, namely V03 (baseline), V05, V07, V10, V12 and V13. Of the roughly 30 treated patients, around 60% were male and around 40% were female, and a mean age of 40.4 years was recorded.

Library method: the immunoSEQ multiplex PCR assay. Rearranged TCR beta chain sequences were amplified with the hsTCRB Kit following the manufacturer's protocol. TCRB libraries were sequenced on an Illumina MiSeq. Per the source publication's procedure: Demultiplexing, trimming and gene mapping were performed with the kit vendor's proprietary platform. The table was pulled from immuneACCESS by TCRdb, which kept in-frame rearrangements only. Such tables lose some clones; where checked, under half of the loss comes from unresolved V genes, and the rest has no known cause. V and J calls and clone size follow that table, whereas D and trimming were derived from the DNA. For this sample there are 30,000 to 35,000 clones; about four fifths appear just once. Together, the top ten hold approximately 24% of the sample. Overall study results and their limits: Pseudoprogression seemed to be unrelated to changes in the top peripheral T cell clonotypes found by TCRB sequencing. The authors stated that sample limitations prevented analyses of patient blood samples from being reproduced. Across multiple MHC alleles, vaccine-induced immune responses were seen in around 93% of patients. Selection of PBMC samples for TCRB deep sequencing was based on availability.

Comment on this clone: Its antigen target is currently unknown. Base qualities are not recorded, but no much larger clone differs from it by a single base.

The label giving this sample's time point can be read as: week 5, during vaccination. Each vaccine dose was 300 ug of a 20-mer mutant IDH1 peptide in Montanide, given subcutaneously with topical imiquimod. All donors had newly diagnosed IDH1-mutant astrocytomas of WHO grade 3 or 4 that showed loss of nuclear ATRX. The samples were drawn from NOA16, a multicentre, single-arm, open-label phase I trial in Germany that tested a mutant IDH1 peptide vaccine in humans for the first time. Genomic DNA for TCRB sequencing was isolated from EDTA blood with the DNeasy Blood and Tissue Kit. V drops 0 bases and J drops 2 bases, leaving 6 bases in between. Sequences SGHRS (CDR1) and YFSETQ (CDR2) are obtained from the germline V gene. The CDR3 covers 15 residues, taking in both the cysteine and the phenylalanine. Kept here is only the CDR3 DNA, which spans 45 bases and is read in frame from base 1.

The rearranged segments are TRBV5-1 and TRBJ2-6, with the D gene too uncertain to name. The sample consisted of PBMCs, taken from a glioma patient whose treatment included an IDH1 peptide vaccine. This clonotype was sampled from a man aged 25 to 40 with glioma. The DNA sequence is given as TGCGCCAGCAGCTTGGCCACAGCTGGGGCCAACGTCCTGACTTTC. This gives the protein CASSLATAGANVLTF.